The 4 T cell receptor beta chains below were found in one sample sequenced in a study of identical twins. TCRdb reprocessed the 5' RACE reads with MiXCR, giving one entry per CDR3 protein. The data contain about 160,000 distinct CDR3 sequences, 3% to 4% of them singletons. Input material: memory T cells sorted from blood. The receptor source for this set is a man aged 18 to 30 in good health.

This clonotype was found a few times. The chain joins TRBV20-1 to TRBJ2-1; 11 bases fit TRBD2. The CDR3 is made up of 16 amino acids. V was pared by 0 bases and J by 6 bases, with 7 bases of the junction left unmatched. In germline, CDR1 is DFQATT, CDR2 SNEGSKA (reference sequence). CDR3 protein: CSAREIAGGLINEQFF. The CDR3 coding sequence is TGCAGTGCTAGAGAGATAGCGGGAGGGTTGATCAATGAGCAGTTCTTC.

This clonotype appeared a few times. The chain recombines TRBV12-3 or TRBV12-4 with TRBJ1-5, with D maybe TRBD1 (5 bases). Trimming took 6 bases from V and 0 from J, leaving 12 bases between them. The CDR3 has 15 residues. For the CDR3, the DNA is TGTGCCAGCAGCGGGACTCCGGGTAGCAATCAGCCCCAGCATTTT. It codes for CASSGTPGSNQPQHF.

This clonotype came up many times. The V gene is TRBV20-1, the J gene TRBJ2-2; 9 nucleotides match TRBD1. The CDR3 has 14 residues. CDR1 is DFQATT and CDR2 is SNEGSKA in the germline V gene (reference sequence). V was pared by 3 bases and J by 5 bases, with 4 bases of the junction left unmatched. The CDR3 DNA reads TGCAGTGCTAGGCGGGACAGGGAGACCGGGGAGCTGTTTTTT. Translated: CSARRDRETGELFF.

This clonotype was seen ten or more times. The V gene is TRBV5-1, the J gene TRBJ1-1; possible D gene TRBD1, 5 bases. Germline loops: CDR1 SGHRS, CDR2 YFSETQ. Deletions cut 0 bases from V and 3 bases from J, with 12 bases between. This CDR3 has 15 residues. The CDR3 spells CASSLATRADTEAFF. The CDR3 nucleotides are TGCGCCAGCAGCTTGGCCACCAGGGCGGACACTGAAGCTTTCTTT.